This T cell receptor beta chain is from a study of Ad26.COV2.S vaccination and SARS-CoV-2 variants. Study-wide results and caveats: Vaccine recipients posted higher spike-specific TCR breadth than their placebo counterparts.

The protocol was immunoSEQ multiplex PCR, while the TCRdb copy is restricted to in-frame clones and leaves out a portion. The data show a few hundred thousand clones, with around 86% seen just once and 3.4% held by the top ten. In germline, CDR1 is MNHEY, CDR2 SVGEGT. Deletions cut 0 bases from V and 4 bases from J, with 15 bases between. This CDR3 region has 16 residues. Treatment in this sample: some 20 received Ad26.COV2.S at low or high dose, single or two shots; roughly five received placebo; per-sample allocation not given. Sampling occurred on day 63 after the first vaccine or placebo injection. Wuhan-strain SARS-CoV-2 spike was expressed by the Ad26 vector that made up the vaccine. In the case of this clone: The antigen remains unidentified.

This TCR was recovered from a person aged 18-60 years who received the Ad26.COV2.S COVID-19 vaccine or a placebo. Sequenced material: peripheral blood, taken in a trial of Ad26.COV2.S vaccine versus placebo. The V gene is TRBV6-2 or TRBV6-3, the J gene TRBJ1-2; weak D call: TRBD1 (5 bases). DNA for the CDR3: TGTGCCAGCAGTTACTCGATACGACAGCTCTTCTATGGCTACACCTTC. This translates into CASSYSIRQLFYGYTF.